What follows are 15 T cell receptor beta chains derived from one specimen sequenced in a study of blood T cells in healthy people across ages. Next came a second PCR, run for about 7 to 12 cycles, which used a sample-barcoded 5' primer along with a J-beta primer mix. Via MiXCR, TCRdb re-called the 5' RACE reads, giving one row per CDR3 protein. The sample consists of fewer than 1.5 million distinct CDR3 sequences, around two fifths of them appearing once. The sequencing sample was made of blood. The source of these receptors is a young woman in good health.

V gene TRBV5-1 combines with J gene TRBJ2-1; 10 bases are a match to TRBD2. The last part of the DNA fits TRBJ2-7 better; the J call may be wrong. In germline, CDR1 is SGHRS, CDR2 YFSETQ. The CDR3 has 18 residues. The CDR3 DNA sequence: TGCGCCAGCCACTCCGGGACTAGCGCATCGTTTTCCTACAATGAGCAGTACTTC. Its protein is CASHSGTSASFSYNEQYF.

This clonotype was counted between two and nine times. The CDR3, as DNA: TGTGCCAGCAGTGAATGGAGACAGGGCAGTGGCTACACCTTC. Translated: CASSEWRQGSGYTF. The V and J genes are TRBV6-1 and TRBJ1-2; 7 bases align to TRBD1. J gave up 7 bases and V 2 bases, and 7 bases lay outside the gene matches. The CDR3 loop spans 14 amino acids. Looked up from germline, CDR1 is MNHNS and CDR2 is SASEGT.

The rearrangement uses TRBV27 and TRBJ2-1; 13 bases match TRBD2. Germline CDR1 MNHEY, CDR2 SMNVEV (reference sequence). There are 21 residues in the CDR3. Trimming at V came to 2 bases and at J to 0 bases, leaving 13 bases not matched to a gene. In nucleotides, the CDR3 is TGTGCCAGCAGTTTACTCTACCGACTAGCGGGGGGACCGAGCTCCTACAATGAGCAGTTCTTC. This translates into CASSLLYRLAGGPSSYNEQFF.

The rearrangement links TRBV6-1 to TRBJ2-7; either TRBD1 or TRBD2 may supply D (5 bases each). The CDR3 is made up of 14 amino acids. CDR1 MNHNS and CDR2 SASEGT come from the germline V gene. V was shortened by 7 bases and J by 7 bases, with 20 bases between the two germline ends. CDR3 DNA sequence: TGTGCCAGCACCCGGTCGGGGCAAGACAATGAGCAGTACTTC. This encodes CASTRSGQDNEQYF.

The CDR3 sequence is CSANQGQGISGYTF. In DNA form, the CDR3 reads TGCAGTGCTAATCAGGGACAGGGGATCTCCGGCTACACCTTC. The chain couples TRBV20-1 to TRBJ1-2, with 10 positions matching TRBD1. V dropped 4 bases and J dropped 8; count of bases not matched to a gene: 10. The CDR3 is 14 residues long. Per the germline V gene, CDR1 is DFQATT and CDR2 is SNEGSKA (reference sequence).

The chain uses TRBV3-1 and TRBJ2-1; 7 bases align to TRBD2. The junction had 2 bases not matched to a gene; V was cut back by 1 base and J by 2 bases. There are 15 residues in the CDR3. The germline V gene encodes CDR1 LGHDT and CDR2 YNNKEL (reference sequence). The CDR3, as DNA: TGTGCCAGCAGCCAAGCTAGCGGTGCCTACAATGAGCAGTTCTTC. It codes for CASSQASGAYNEQFF.

This clonotype has more than one count but fewer than ten. The chain employs TRBV20-1 and TRBJ2-5, with 12 nucleotides matching TRBD2. The ends lost 0 bases at V and 11 bases at J; junction bases unmatched: 13. CDR1 and CDR2 from the germline V gene are DFQATT and SNEGSKA (reference sequence). The CDR3 length is 16 residues. CDR3 residues: CSARDPSGRAGNEQYF. In DNA, the CDR3 is TGCAGTGCTAGAGATCCTAGCGGGAGGGCCGGGAATGAGCAGTACTTC.

The chain has TRBV6-5 and TRBJ2-6; D unresolved. Trimming removed 3 bases at V and 2 bases at J, with 8 bases between. The germline V gene encodes CDR1 MNHEY and CDR2 SVGAGI. The CDR3 loop spans 15 amino acids. Here the CDR3 DNA reads TGTGCCAGCAGTTATTGGCAGGCTGGGGCCAACGTCCTGACTTTC. Its protein product is CASSYWQAGANVLTF.

The chain recombines TRBV18 with TRBJ2-3; D is undetermined. V lost 3 bases to trimming and J lost 3 bases, with 7 bases between them. The CDR3 has 13 residues. Germline V lookup: CDR1 KGHSH, CDR2 LQKENI. The CDR3 region is CASSPDQTDTQYF. The CDR3, as DNA: TGTGCCAGCTCACCCGACCAGACAGATACGCAGTATTTT.

This clonotype was seen only a few times. This chain joins TRBV11-2 and TRBJ2-7, with 10 nucleotides matching TRBD2. This CDR3 comprises 15 residues. Per the germline V gene, CDR1 is SGHAT and CDR2 is FQNNGV. V gave up 2 bases and J gave up 3 bases; unmatched junction bases: 4. CDR3 amino acids: CASSLRSGRDYEQYF. DNA for the CDR3: TGTGCCAGCAGCTTAAGGAGCGGGAGGGACTACGAGCAGTACTTC.

Concerning this clonotype: A junction boundary mismatches the germline segment, possibly from a read error. The chain carries TRBV12-3 or TRBV12-4 and TRBJ1-4; 7 nucleotides line up with TRBD1. The CDR3 is 16 residues long. CDR3 sequence (DNA): TGTGTCAGCAGTTCAGGGGGGACAGATATAAATGAAAAACTGTTTTTT. This sequence encodes CVSSSGGTDINEKLFF.

This clonotype was observed at least ten times. One end of the junction fails to match germline, which may point to a read error. CDR3 in DNA: TGCGCCAGCAGCTTGGGCACACCTAACTATGGCTACACCTTC. As protein: CASSLGTPNYGYTF. V usage is TRBV7-2 and J usage is TRBJ1-2; D not resolved. The CDR3 length is 14 residues. CDR1 is SGHTA, CDR2 FQGNSA, per germline.

The chain couples TRBV4-1 to TRBJ2-3; D call uncertain. This CDR3 spans 18 amino acids. Germline loops: CDR1 MGHRA, CDR2 YSYEKL. Trimming left V 4 bases short and J 3 bases short, with 23 bases between. CDR3 coding DNA: TGCGCCAGCAGCCGCTTCTGGGCCCGAATGGTTTGGACAGATACGCAGTATTTT. Protein product: CASSRFWARMVWTDTQYF.

V usage is TRBV3-1 and J usage is TRBJ2-2; no clear D gene. The CDR3 loop spans 13 amino acids. Trimming took off 3 bases at V and 4 bases at J, with 6 bases between the two ends. The germline V gene encodes CDR1 LGHDT and CDR2 YNNKEL (reference sequence). The CDR3 here is CASSHVTTGELFF. Written as DNA, the CDR3 is TGTGCCAGCAGCCATGTTACCACCGGGGAGCTGTTTTTT.

This clonotype was seen a handful of times. J is TRBJ1-1 and V is TRBV5-1; D gene unclear. Trimming removed 1 base from V and 1 base from J, with 17 bases in between. The CDR3 totals 17 residues. Germline V gene data show CDR1 as SGHRS and CDR2 as YFSETQ. This CDR3 is CASSLSITLRENTEAFF. In DNA, the CDR3 is TGCGCCAGCAGCTTGTCAATAACCCTTCGGGAGAACACTGAAGCTTTCTTT.